The present T cell receptor beta chain was sequenced within a study of PD-1 and CTLA-4 blockade in melanoma. Trimming removed 1 base from V and 5 bases from J, with 11 bases in between. Germline assignment: CDR1 SGHDN and CDR2 FVKESK. The CDR3 totals 14 residues. Profiling relied on immunoSEQ multiplex PCR, and the TCRdb table lists in-frame clones only, not all of them. In the table there are approximately 33,000 clones, more than 85% of which are singletons. There are a few counts of this clone. The specimen comprised CD8+ T cells from peripheral blood, sampled from a patient given anti-PD-1 treatment. The sequence derives from a human donor with melanoma. The chain joins TRBV14 to TRBJ1-2; D is unclear. CDR3 nucleotides: TGTGCCAGCAGCCAAGTCGCGGAACCGTATGGCTACACCTTC. It is translated as CASSQVAEPYGYTF.